The 21 T cell receptor beta chains reported below all come from one sample, sequenced in a study of T cell responses to AZD1222 COVID-19 vaccine. The protocol was immunoSEQ multiplex PCR, while the TCRdb copy is restricted to in-frame clones and leaves out a portion. The sample records 150,000 or so clones, about nine tenths being singletons. The sequences come from peripheral blood, collected on day 0 of AZD1222 vaccination. Source of these receptors: an adult in good health.

On this clone itself: At one of its ends the junction is not consistent with the germline gene, which may arise from a read error. The chain carries TRBV6-1 and TRBJ2-5; a possible D gene is TRBD1 (6 bases). This CDR3 comprises 11 residues. Per the germline V gene, CDR1 is MNHNS and CDR2 is SASEGT. The CDR3 spells CASSEGTAGHF. CDR3 coding DNA: TGTGCCAGCAGTGAAGGGACAGCTGGCCACTTC.

The chain links TRBV3-1 (or the pseudogene TRBV3-2) to TRBJ1-2; perhaps TRBD1 as D (5 bases). V lost 0 bases and J lost 8, with 13 bases in between. Germline CDR1 is LGHDT and CDR2 is YNNKEL (reference sequence). The CDR3 has 14 amino acids. The CDR3 region has the DNA TGTGCCAGCAGCCAAGATGAGGGGAAGGGCGGCTACACCTTC. Translation: CASSQDEGKGGYTF.

The chain joins TRBV9 to TRBJ2-1; 9 bases fit TRBD2. Trimming cost V 1 base and J 6 bases; bases outside gene matches: 8. The CDR3 is made up of 16 amino acids. From germline, CDR1 is SGDLS and CDR2 YYNGEE. CDR3 nucleotide sequence: TGTGCCAGCAGCGTACTCCTAGCGGGGCCCCGCAATGAGCAGTTCTTC. Its translation is CASSVLLAGPRNEQFF.

V is TRBV18 and J is TRBJ1-2; D is possibly TRBD1 (6 bases). Germline V gene data show CDR1 as KGHSH and CDR2 as LQKENI. Trimming removed 8 bases from V and 2 bases from J, with 21 bases in between. The CDR3 covers 16 residues. The CDR3 loop reads CASVLSGGDLNYGYTF. In DNA, the CDR3 is TGTGCCAGCGTACTCTCGGGGGGCGACCTAAACTATGGCTACACCTTC.

V is TRBV28 and J is TRBJ1-1; D might be TRBD1 (6 bases). V shed 6 bases and J shed 6 bases, with 14 bases lying between them. CDR3 length equals 13 residues. Germline-derived CDR1 and CDR2 are MDHEN and SYDVKM. CDR3 nucleotides: TGTGCCAGCAGAGTAGGGGGGATGGCTGAAGCTTTCTTT. As protein: CASRVGGMAEAFF.

The chain employs TRBV30 and TRBJ1-2; no definite D call. With 3 bases removed from V and 10 bases from J, the gap between germline ends came to 9 bases. CDR3 length: 10 amino acids. Germline CDR1 and CDR2: GTSNPN and SVGIG (reference sequence). The chain's CDR3 is CAWRRAVYTF. The CDR3 DNA follows: TGTGCCTGGAGAAGGGCAGTCTACACCTTC.

This rearrangement joins TRBV7-2 to TRBJ2-5, with 7 positions matching TRBD1. Germline V CDR1 and CDR2: SGHTA, FQGNSA. V lost 5 bases, J lost 4 bases, and 7 bases stayed unmatched. The CDR3 sequence is 14 residues long. As DNA, the CDR3 is TGTGCCAGCAGCCCCAAGACAGGGCGAGAGACCCAGTACTTC. Translating gives CASSPKTGRETQYF.

The chain joins TRBV7-3 to TRBJ1-6; 8 nucleotides agree with TRBD1. The CDR3 is 15 amino acids. V dropped 5 bases and J dropped 6; count of bases not matched to a gene: 6. Per germline, CDR1 SGHTA and CDR2 FQGTGA. The chain's CDR3 is CASSQRGQANSPLHF. The CDR3 DNA follows: TGTGCCAGCAGCCAACGGGGACAGGCTAATTCACCCCTCCACTTT. Filled out from reference TRBV7-3 and TRBJ1-6, the complete variable domain reads GAGVSQTPSNKVTEKGKYVELRCDPISGHTALYWYRQSLGQGPEFLIYFQGTGAADDSGLPNDRFFAVRPEGSVSTLKIQRTERGDSAVYLCASSQRGQANSPLHFGNGTRLTVT.

V usage is TRBV12-5 and J usage is TRBJ2-3, with 7 bases matching TRBD2. The CDR3 has 16 amino acids. V gave up 3 bases and J gave up 5 bases; unmatched junction bases: 11. CDR1 LGHNT and CDR2 FRNRAP come from the germline V gene. The DNA for the CDR3 is TGTGCTAGTGGTTTTACCCGGACGGGAGGTATAGATACGCAGTATTTT. It specifies CASGFTRTGGIDTQYF.

The chain is built from TRBV19 and TRBJ2-7; 8 nucleotides align to TRBD2. The length of the CDR3 is 13 residues. V trimming: 3 bases; J trimming: 3 bases; junction bases outside the gene matches: 1. CDR1 and CDR2 from the germline V gene are LNHDA and SQIVND (reference sequence). The CDR3 bases are TGTGCCAGTAGTATGACTAGCGACTACGAGCAGTACTTC. Translation gives CASSMTSDYEQYF.

V gene TRBV19 combines with J gene TRBJ1-3; 8 positions match TRBD1. Germline V gene data show CDR1 as LNHDA and CDR2 as SQIVND (reference sequence). The CDR3 loop spans 14 amino acids. The ends lost 6 bases at V and 2 bases at J; junction bases unmatched: 3. The CDR3 DNA is TGTGCCAGTAGACCACAGGGGGCTGGAAACACCATATATTTT. Amino acids: CASRPQGAGNTIYF.

This clone was observed a few times. This CDR3 reads CASRLQETQYF. The CDR3 bases are TGTGCCAGCAGGCTACAAGAGACCCAGTACTTC. The chain links TRBV27 to TRBJ2-5; D call uncertain. CDR1 is MNHEY, CDR2 SMNVEV, per germline (reference sequence). Trimming pared 6 bases from V and 2 bases from J, leaving 4 bases between. The CDR3 runs to 11 residues.

The J gene is TRBJ2-1, the V gene TRBV18; the match to TRBD2 covers 14 bases. The CDR3 has 21 residues. Losses at the gene ends were 4 bases for V and 8 bases for J; bases not matched to a gene: 22. Germline CDR1 reads KGHSH; CDR2 reads LQKENI. The CDR3 sequence: CASSQFQTSGRAQSVGDEQFF. CDR3 nucleotides: TGTGCCAGCTCACAGTTCCAGACTAGCGGGAGGGCCCAGAGTGTAGGGGATGAGCAGTTCTTC.

The chain combines TRBV27 with TRBJ2-6; D perhaps matches TRBD2 (6 bases). There are 16 residues in the CDR3. The germline V gene has CDR1 MNHEY and CDR2 SMNVEV (reference sequence). V lost 3 bases, J lost 4 bases, and 13 bases lay in between. This CDR3 is CASSFFGGSGANVLTF. CDR3 sequence (DNA): TGTGCCAGCAGTTTTTTTGGGGGGTCAGGGGCCAACGTCCTGACTTTC.

This clone was seen only once. The chain couples TRBV7-2 to TRBJ2-1; 9 bases agree with TRBD2. V trimming: 3 bases; J trimming: 1 base; junction bases outside the gene matches: 4. The CDR3 consists of 16 residues. Germline V gives CDR1 SGHTA, CDR2 FQGNSA. The CDR3 loop is CASSFYSGSSYNEQFF. CDR3 DNA sequence: TGTGCCAGCAGCTTCTATAGCGGGAGTTCCTACAATGAGCAGTTCTTC.

The chain carries TRBV7-3 and TRBJ2-4, with D perhaps TRBD1 (5 bases). The CDR3 loop spans 16 amino acids. Trimming took 6 bases from V and 1 from J, leaving 16 bases between them. Germline V gene data show CDR1 as SGHTA and CDR2 as FQGTGA. The CDR3 loop reads CASSSGPPGAKNIQYF. The CDR3, as DNA: TGTGCCAGCAGTTCAGGTCCCCCAGGGGCCAAAAACATTCAGTACTTC.

V gene TRBV25-1 combines with J gene TRBJ2-3, with D uncertain. The germline gives CDR1 MGHDK, CDR2 SYGVNS. V lost 3 bases, J lost 1 base, and 14 bases lay in between. The CDR3 sequence is 16 residues long. This chain's CDR3 is CASSEGKRSGTDTQYF. Here the CDR3 DNA reads TGTGCCAGCAGTGAGGGTAAAAGGAGCGGCACAGATACGCAGTATTTT. The whole variable domain, filled in from reference TRBV25-1 and TRBJ2-3, reads EADIYQTPRYLVIGTGKKITLECSQTMGHDKMYWYQQDPGMELHLIHYSYGVNSTEKGDLSSESTVSRIRTEHFPLTLESARPSHTSQYLCASSEGKRSGTDTQYFGPGTRLTVL.

The CDR3 spells CASTGTDQAKLFF. Written as DNA, the CDR3 is TGCGCCAGCACCGGGACGGATCAGGCAAAACTGTTTTTT. J is TRBJ1-4 and V is TRBV5-1, with D maybe TRBD1 (5 bases). CDR1 is SGHRS and CDR2 is YFSETQ in the germline V gene. The CDR3 totals 13 residues. V lost 6 bases and J 10 bases, leaving 16 bases between the germline ends. Full variable domain (outside the CDR3, taken from reference TRBV5-1 and TRBJ1-4): KAGVTQTPRYLIKTRGQQVTLSCSPISGHRSVSWYQQTPGQGLQFLFEYFSETQRNKGNFPGRFSGRQFSNSRSEMNVSTLELGDSALYLCASTGTDQAKLFFGSGTQLSVL.

The chain carries TRBV2 and TRBJ1-5, with D hard to call. The V and J ends lost 7 bases and 7 bases respectively, with 17 bases between them. The CDR3 runs 14 residues. Looked up from germline, CDR1 is SNHLY and CDR2 is FYNNEI. The chain's CDR3 is CASNPDGLGQPQHF. In DNA form, the CDR3 reads TGTGCCAGCAATCCCGACGGGCTGGGGCAGCCCCAGCATTTT. Based on the CDR3 plus reference TRBV2 and TRBJ1-5, the full variable domain is EPEVTQTPSHQVTQMGQEVILRCVPISNHLYFYWYRQILGQKVEFLVSFYNNEISEKSEIFDDQFSVERPDGSNFTLKIRSTKLEDSAMYFCASNPDGLGQPQHFGDGTRLSIL.

The chain joins TRBV24-1 to TRBJ2-3, with 9 bases matching TRBD1. CDR3 size: 15 residues. The V segment lost 7 bases and the J segment 2 bases; nucleotides outside the gene matches: 6. The germline CDR1 and CDR2 sequences are KGHDR and SFDVKD. CDR3 protein: CATSKGTGYTDTQYF. The DNA of the CDR3 is TGTGCCACCAGCAAGGGGACAGGGTACACAGATACGCAGTATTTT.

The V call is TRBV11-3, the J call TRBJ2-7; no clear D. The CDR3 contains 12 residues. Trimming pared 0 bases from V and 2 bases from J, leaving 2 bases between. Germline V lookup: CDR1 SGHNT, CDR2 YENEEA. The CDR3 is CASSLDTYEQYF. CDR3 in DNA: TGTGCCAGCAGCTTAGATACCTACGAGCAGTACTTC. Complete variable domain (other parts from reference TRBV11-3 and TRBJ2-7): EAGVVQSPRYKIIEKKQPVAFWCNPISGHNTLYWYLQNLGQGPELLIRYENEEAVDDSQLPKDRFSAERLKGVDSTLKIQPAELGDSAVYLCASSLDTYEQYFGPGTRLTVT.